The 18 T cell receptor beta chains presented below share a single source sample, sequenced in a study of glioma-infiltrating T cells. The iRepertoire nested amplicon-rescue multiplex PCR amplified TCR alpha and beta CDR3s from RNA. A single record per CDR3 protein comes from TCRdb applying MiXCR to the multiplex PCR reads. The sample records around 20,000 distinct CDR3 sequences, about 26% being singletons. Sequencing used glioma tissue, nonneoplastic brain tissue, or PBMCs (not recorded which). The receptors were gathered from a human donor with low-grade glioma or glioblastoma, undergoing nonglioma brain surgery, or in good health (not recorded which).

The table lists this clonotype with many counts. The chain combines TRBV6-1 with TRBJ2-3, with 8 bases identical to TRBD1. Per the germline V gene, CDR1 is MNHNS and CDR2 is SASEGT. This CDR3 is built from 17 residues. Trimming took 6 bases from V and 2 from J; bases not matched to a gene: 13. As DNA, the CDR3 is TGTGCCAGCAGCACCTATGGACAGGGAGGTCACACAGATACGCAGTATTTT. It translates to CASSTYGQGGHTDTQYF.

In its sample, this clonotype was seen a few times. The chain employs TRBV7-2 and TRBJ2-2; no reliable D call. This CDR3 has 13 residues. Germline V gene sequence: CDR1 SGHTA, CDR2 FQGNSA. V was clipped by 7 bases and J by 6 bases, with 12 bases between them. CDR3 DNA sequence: TGTGCCAGCACCATCTCCCCCCCCGGGGAGCTGTTTTTT. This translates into CASTISPPGELFF.

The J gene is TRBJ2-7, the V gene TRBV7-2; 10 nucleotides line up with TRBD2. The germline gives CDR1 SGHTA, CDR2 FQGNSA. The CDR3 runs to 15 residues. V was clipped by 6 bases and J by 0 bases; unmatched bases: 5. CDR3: CASSLSGGISYEQYF. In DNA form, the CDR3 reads TGTGCCAGCAGTCTTAGCGGGGGGATCTCCTACGAGCAGTACTTC.

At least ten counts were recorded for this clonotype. The CDR3 DNA follows: TGTGCCAGCCGCCGCGAACCGGGACAGGGTAAAGAGACCCAGTACTTC. It yields the protein CASRREPGQGKETQYF. V usage is TRBV27 and J usage is TRBJ2-5; 9 bases match TRBD1. The junction had 13 bases not matched to a gene; V was cut back by 8 bases and J by 3 bases. CDR3 length: 16 residues. Germline V gene sequence: CDR1 MNHEY, CDR2 SMNVEV (reference sequence).

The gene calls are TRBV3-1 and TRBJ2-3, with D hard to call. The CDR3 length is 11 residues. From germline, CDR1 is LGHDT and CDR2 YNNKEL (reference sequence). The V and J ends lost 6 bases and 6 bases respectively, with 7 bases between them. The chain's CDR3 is CASSKLDTQYF. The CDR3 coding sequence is TGTGCCAGCAGTAAACTGGATACGCAGTATTTT.

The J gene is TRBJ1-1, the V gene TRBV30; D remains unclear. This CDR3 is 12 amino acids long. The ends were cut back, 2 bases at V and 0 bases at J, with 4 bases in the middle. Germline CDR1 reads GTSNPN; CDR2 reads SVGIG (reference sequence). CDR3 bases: TGTGCCTGGAGTAGGATGAACACTGAAGCTTTCTTT. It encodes CAWSRMNTEAFF. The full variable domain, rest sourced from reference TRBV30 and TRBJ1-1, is SQTIHQWPATLVQPVGSPLSLECTVEGTSNPNLYWYRQAAGRGLQLLFYSVGIGQISSEVPQNLSASRPQDRQFILSSKKLLLSDSGFYLCAWSRMNTEAFFGQGTRLTVV.

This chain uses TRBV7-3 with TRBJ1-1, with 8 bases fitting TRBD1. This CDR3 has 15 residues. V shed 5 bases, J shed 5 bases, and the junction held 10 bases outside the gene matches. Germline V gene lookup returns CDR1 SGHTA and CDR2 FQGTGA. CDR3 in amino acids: CASSLNRGGSTEAFF. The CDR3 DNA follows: TGTGCCAGCAGCCTCAACAGGGGGGGATCGACTGAAGCTTTCTTT.

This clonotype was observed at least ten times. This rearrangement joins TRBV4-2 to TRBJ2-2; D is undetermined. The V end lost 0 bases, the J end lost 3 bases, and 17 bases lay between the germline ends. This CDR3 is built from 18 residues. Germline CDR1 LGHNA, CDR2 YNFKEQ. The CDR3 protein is CASSQDPADLEDTGELFF. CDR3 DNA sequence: TGTGCCAGCAGCCAAGATCCTGCAGATCTCGAGGACACCGGGGAGCTGTTTTTT.

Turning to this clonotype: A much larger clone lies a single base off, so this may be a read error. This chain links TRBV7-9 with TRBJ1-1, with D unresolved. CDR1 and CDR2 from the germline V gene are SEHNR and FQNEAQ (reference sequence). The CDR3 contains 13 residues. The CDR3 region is CARSIPPVTEAFF. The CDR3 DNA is TGTGCCCGCAGCATCCCCCCGGTCACTGAAGCTTTCTTT.

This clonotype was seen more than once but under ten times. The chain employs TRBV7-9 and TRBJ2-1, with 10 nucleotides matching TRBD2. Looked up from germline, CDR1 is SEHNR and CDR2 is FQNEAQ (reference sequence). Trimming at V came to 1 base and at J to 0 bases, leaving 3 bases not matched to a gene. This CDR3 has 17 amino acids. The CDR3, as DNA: TGTGCCAGCAGCTTAGGGGCTAGCGGGAGCTCCTACAATGAGCAGTTCTTC. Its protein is CASSLGASGSSYNEQFF.

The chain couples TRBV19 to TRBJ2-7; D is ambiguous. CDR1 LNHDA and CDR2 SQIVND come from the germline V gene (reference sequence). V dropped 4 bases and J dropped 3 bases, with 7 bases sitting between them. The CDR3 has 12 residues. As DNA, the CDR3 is TGTGCCAGTAGTACAGGCCTCTACGAGCAGTACTTC. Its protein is CASSTGLYEQYF.

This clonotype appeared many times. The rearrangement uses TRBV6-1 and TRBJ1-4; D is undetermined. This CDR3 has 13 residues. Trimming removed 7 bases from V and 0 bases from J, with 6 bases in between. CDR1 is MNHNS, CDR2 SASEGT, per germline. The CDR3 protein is CASKPSTNEKLFF. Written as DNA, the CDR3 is TGTGCCAGCAAGCCTTCAACTAATGAAAAACTGTTTTTT.

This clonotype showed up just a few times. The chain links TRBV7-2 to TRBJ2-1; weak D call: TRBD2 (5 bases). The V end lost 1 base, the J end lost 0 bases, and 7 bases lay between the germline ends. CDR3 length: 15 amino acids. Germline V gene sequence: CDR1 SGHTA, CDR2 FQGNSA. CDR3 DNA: TGTGCCAGCAGCTTAGTAACTAGCTCCTACAATGAGCAGTTCTTC. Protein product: CASSLVTSSYNEQFF. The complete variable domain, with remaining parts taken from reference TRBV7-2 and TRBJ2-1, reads GAGVSQSPSNKVTEKGKDVELRCDPISGHTALYWYRQSLGQGLEFLIYFQGNSAPDKSGLPSDRFSAERTGGSVSTLTIQRTQQEDSAVYLCASSLVTSSYNEQFFGPGTRLTVL.

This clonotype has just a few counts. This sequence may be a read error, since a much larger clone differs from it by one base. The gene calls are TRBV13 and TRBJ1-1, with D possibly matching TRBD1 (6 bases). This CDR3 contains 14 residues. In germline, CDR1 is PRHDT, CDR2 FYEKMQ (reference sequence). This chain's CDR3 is CASSYRDIETGAFF. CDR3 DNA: TGTGCCAGCAGCTACAGGGACATAGAGACTGGAGCTTTCTTT.

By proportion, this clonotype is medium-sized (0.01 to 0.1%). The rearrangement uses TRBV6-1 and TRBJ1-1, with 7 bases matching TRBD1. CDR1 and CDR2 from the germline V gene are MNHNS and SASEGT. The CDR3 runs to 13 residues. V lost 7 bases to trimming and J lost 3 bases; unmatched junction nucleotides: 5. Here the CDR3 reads CASTPGQDTEAFF. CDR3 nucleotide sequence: TGTGCCAGCACCCCAGGACAGGACACTGAAGCTTTCTTT.

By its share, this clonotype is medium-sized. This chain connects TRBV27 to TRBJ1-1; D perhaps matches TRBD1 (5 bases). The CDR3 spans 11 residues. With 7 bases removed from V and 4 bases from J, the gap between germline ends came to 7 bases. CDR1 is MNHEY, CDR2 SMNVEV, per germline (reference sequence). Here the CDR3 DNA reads TGTGCCAGCACCGGGGCCACTGAAGCTTTCTTT. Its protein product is CASTGATEAFF.

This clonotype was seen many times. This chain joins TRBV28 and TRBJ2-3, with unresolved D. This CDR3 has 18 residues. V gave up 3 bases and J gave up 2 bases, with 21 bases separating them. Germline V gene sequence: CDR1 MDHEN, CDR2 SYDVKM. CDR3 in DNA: TGTGCCAGCAGTTTTAGGGCAGTCGCTGCGGACCTCACAGATACGCAGTATTTT. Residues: CASSFRAVAADLTDTQYF.

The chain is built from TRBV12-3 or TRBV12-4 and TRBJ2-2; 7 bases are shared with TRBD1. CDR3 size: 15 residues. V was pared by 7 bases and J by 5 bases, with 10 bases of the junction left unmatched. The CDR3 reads CASKPPGQQTGELFF. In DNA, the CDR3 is TGTGCCAGCAAGCCGCCGGGACAGCAAACCGGGGAGCTGTTTTTT.